The 15 T cell receptor beta chains below come from one sample, sequenced in a study of early T cells in non-severe SARS-CoV-2 infection. TCRdb processed the 5' RACE reads anew with MiXCR; each CDR3 protein has one entry. The table lists 32,000 or so distinct CDR3 sequences, roughly 6% of them singletons. The sequenced sample was whole blood. Source of these receptors: an adult who was a healthcare worker with PCR-confirmed SARS-CoV-2 infection or an uninfected control (not recorded which).

This clonotype was observed at least ten times. V usage is TRBV5-1 and J usage is TRBJ2-7; TRBD2 matches at 7 bases. V shed 1 base, J shed 0 bases, and the junction held 7 bases outside the gene matches. Germline V lookup: CDR1 SGHRS, CDR2 YFSETQ. There are 16 residues in the CDR3. DNA of the CDR3: TGCGCCAGCAGCTTGATTCTAGCGGAGGACTCCTACGAGCAGTACTTC. This translates into CASSLILAEDSYEQYF.

This clonotype has just a few counts. This sequence joins TRBV9 and TRBJ2-7; 9 bases fit TRBD2. With 4 bases clipped from V and 0 bases from J, the junction kept 5 bases outside the gene matches. The V gene's germline CDR1 is SGDLS and CDR2 YYNGEE. This CDR3 region has 15 residues. CDR3 nucleotides: TGTGCCAGCAGCATCGCTAGCGGGGTCTCCTACGAGCAGTACTTC. It translates to CASSIASGVSYEQYF.

CDR3 protein: CASSSRPGTQYF. CDR3 bases: TGTGCCAGCAGTTCTAGACCGGGTACGCAGTATTTT. The chain couples TRBV12-3 or TRBV12-4 to TRBJ2-3; D remains unclear. The germline V and J ends were trimmed by 4 bases and 8 bases, with 10 bases remaining between them. The CDR3 totals 12 residues.

This clonotype was picked up many times. This chain connects TRBV5-1 to TRBJ2-1; 8 positions match TRBD2. Germline values: CDR1 SGHRS, CDR2 YFSETQ. V gave up 1 base and J gave up 3 bases; unmatched junction bases: 6. This CDR3 comprises 16 residues. The CDR3 is CASSLSDAGGYNEQFF. The CDR3 DNA reads TGCGCCAGCAGCTTGTCAGATGCGGGAGGCTACAATGAGCAGTTCTTC.

This clonotype was observed many times. V gene TRBV7-6 combines with J gene TRBJ2-5, with TRBD2 matching over 8 bases. The CDR3 is made up of 15 amino acids. CDR1 is SGHVS, CDR2 FNYEAQ, per germline. V shed 1 base, J shed 5 bases, and the junction held 6 bases outside the gene matches. The CDR3 reads CASSLVGLAAETQYF. CDR3 DNA: TGTGCCAGCAGCTTAGTCGGACTAGCAGCTGAGACCCAGTACTTC.

The sample holds a few counts of this clonotype. The genes are TRBV15 and TRBJ2-3, with a weak D call TRBD2 (5 bases). This CDR3 is built from 15 residues. The ends were cut back, 2 bases at V and 2 bases at J, with 11 bases in the middle. Per germline, CDR1 LNHNV and CDR2 YYDKDF (reference sequence). CDR3 DNA: TGTGCCACCAGCAGATCTAGCCGAGACACAGATACGCAGTATTTT. Translating it yields CATSRSSRDTDTQYF.

This clonotype came up many times. The rearrangement joins TRBV28 to TRBJ1-6; D gene ambiguous. CDR1 is MDHEN and CDR2 is SYDVKM in the germline V gene. Deletions cut 8 bases from V and 1 base from J, with 6 bases between. CDR3 length equals 13 residues. CDR3 sequence (DNA): TGTGCCAGCTCCCGGTCCTATAATTCACCCCTCCACTTT. Translating it yields CASSRSYNSPLHF.

About this clonotype: The CDR3 does not end in the conserved phenylalanine or tryptophan, so this is likely a read error. The CDR3 DNA sequence: TGTGCCAGCAGCTTCGGGGACTCGGATACGCAGTATTCT. Residues: CASSFGDSDTQYS. The J gene is TRBJ2-3, the V gene TRBV7-3; D may be TRBD2 (6 bases). V was cut by 3 bases and J by 6 bases, with 10 bases left in between. The length of the CDR3 is 13 residues. CDR1 SGHTA and CDR2 FQGTGA come from the germline V gene.

In this sample, this clonotype turned up many times. The V gene is TRBV20-1, the J gene TRBJ2-1; TRBD1 matches at 10 bases. The length of the CDR3 is 16 residues. The germline V gene has CDR1 DFQATT and CDR2 SNEGSKA (reference sequence). With 6 bases clipped from V and 7 bases from J, the junction kept 15 bases outside the gene matches. Here the CDR3 reads CSAQRQGAQERNEQFF. CDR3 sequence (DNA): TGCAGTGCACAGCGACAGGGGGCGCAGGAAAGGAATGAGCAGTTCTTC.

This clonotype turned up a few times. The chain recombines TRBV20-1 with TRBJ2-3; D not certain. Trimming shortened V by 6 bases and J by 1 base, and 5 bases separated the two germline ends. Germline CDR1 is DFQATT and CDR2 is SNEGSKA (reference sequence). This CDR3 spans 11 amino acids. The CDR3 here is CSAFRTDTQYF. CDR3 DNA sequence: TGCAGTGCCTTTCGCACAGATACGCAGTATTTT.

In this sample, this clonotype turned up many times. The chain couples TRBV29-1 to TRBJ1-1; possible D gene TRBD1, 5 bases. The CDR3 contains 12 residues. Germline CDR1 is SQVTM and CDR2 is ANQGSEA. Trimming took off 7 bases at V and 5 bases at J, with 14 bases between the two ends. The CDR3 sequence is CSAARWGTEAFF. DNA of the CDR3: TGCAGCGCTGCAAGGTGGGGGACTGAAGCTTTCTTT.

This clonotype appeared many times. The V and J genes are TRBV27 and TRBJ2-7, with 10 bases fitting TRBD2. This CDR3 has 13 amino acids. Germline V gene data show CDR1 as MNHEY and CDR2 as SMNVEV (reference sequence). The ends lost 6 bases at V and 4 bases at J; junction bases unmatched: 3. Written as DNA, the CDR3 is TGTGCCAGCAGCGTACTAGCGGGGTACGAGCAGTACTTC. It codes for CASSVLAGYEQYF.

This clonotype appeared many times. The chain employs TRBV28 and TRBJ2-1, with TRBD2 identical over 13 bases. CDR3 length equals 19 residues. CDR1 is MDHEN, CDR2 SYDVKM, per germline. Trimming removed 5 bases from V and 2 bases from J; junction bases left unmatched: 12. The CDR3 DNA reads as TGTGCCAGCAGTCTAACACGGACTAGCGGGAGCCTCACCTACAATGAGCAGTTCTTC. Its translation is CASSLTRTSGSLTYNEQFF.

This sequence joins TRBV9 and TRBJ2-7; possibly TRBD2 for D (5 bases). Germline CDR1 reads SGDLS; CDR2 reads YYNGEE. There are 14 residues in the CDR3. The V gene lost 0 bases and the J gene lost 2 bases, with 9 bases spanning the gap. The CDR3 spells CASSVDGGAYEQYF. CDR3 bases: TGTGCCAGCAGCGTAGATGGAGGCGCCTACGAGCAGTACTTC. The variable domain in full, completed from reference TRBV9 and TRBJ2-7, reads DSGVTQTPKHLITATGQRVTLRCSPRSGDLSVYWYQQSLDQGLQFLIQYYNGEERAKGNILERFSAQQFPDLHSELNLSSLELGDSALYFCASSVDGGAYEQYFGPGTRLTVT.

This clonotype was seen a few times. V gene TRBV28 combines with J gene TRBJ2-5; 9 positions agree with TRBD1. This CDR3 is built from 13 residues. CDR1 MDHEN and CDR2 SYDVKM come from the germline V gene. Trimming cost V 5 bases and J 4 bases; bases outside gene matches: 2. The CDR3 reads CASSNRGRETQYF. In nucleotides, the CDR3 is TGTGCCAGCAGTAACAGGGGGCGAGAGACCCAGTACTTC.